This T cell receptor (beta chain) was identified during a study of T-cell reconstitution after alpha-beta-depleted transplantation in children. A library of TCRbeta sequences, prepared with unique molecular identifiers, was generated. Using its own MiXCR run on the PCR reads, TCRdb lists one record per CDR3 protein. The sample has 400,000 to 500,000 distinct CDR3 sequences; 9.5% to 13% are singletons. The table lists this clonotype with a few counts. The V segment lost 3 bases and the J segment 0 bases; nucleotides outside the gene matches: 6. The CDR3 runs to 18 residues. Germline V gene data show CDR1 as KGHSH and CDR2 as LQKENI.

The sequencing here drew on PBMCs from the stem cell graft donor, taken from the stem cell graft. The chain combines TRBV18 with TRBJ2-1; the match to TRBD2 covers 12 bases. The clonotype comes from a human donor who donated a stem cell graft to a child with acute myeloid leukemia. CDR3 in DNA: TGTGCCAGCTCACCCGGAGTGACTAGCGGGAGCTCCTACAATGAGCAGTTCTTC. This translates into CASSPGVTSGSSYNEQFF.